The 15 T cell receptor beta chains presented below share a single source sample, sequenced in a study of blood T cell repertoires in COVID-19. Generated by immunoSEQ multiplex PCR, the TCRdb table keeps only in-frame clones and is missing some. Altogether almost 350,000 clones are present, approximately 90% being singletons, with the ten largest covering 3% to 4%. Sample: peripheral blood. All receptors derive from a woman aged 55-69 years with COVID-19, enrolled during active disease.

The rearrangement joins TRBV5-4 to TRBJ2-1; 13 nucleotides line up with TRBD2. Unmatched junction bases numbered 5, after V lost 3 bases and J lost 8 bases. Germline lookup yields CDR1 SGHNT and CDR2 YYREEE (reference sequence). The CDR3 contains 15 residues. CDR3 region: CASSSGLAGAYEQFF. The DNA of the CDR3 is TGTGCCAGCAGCTCTGGACTAGCGGGGGCGTATGAGCAGTTCTTC.

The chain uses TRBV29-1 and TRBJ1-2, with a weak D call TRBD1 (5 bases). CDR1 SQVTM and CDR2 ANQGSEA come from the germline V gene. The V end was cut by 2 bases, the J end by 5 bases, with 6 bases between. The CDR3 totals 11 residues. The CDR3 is CSVESGYGYTF. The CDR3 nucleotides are TGCAGCGTTGAATCAGGGTATGGCTACACCTTC.

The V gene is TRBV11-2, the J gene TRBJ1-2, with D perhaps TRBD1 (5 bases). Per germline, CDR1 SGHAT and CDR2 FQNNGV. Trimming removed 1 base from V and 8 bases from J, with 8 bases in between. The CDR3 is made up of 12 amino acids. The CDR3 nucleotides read TGTGCCAGCAGCTTAGGGGGCAGGGGCTACACCTTC. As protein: CASSLGGRGYTF.

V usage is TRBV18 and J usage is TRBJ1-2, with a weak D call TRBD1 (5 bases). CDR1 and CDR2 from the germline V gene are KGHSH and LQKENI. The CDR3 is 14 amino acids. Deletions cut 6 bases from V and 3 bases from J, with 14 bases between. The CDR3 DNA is TGTGCCAGCTCCCCCGGCTGGGGGGACTATGGCTACACCTTC. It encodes CASSPGWGDYGYTF.

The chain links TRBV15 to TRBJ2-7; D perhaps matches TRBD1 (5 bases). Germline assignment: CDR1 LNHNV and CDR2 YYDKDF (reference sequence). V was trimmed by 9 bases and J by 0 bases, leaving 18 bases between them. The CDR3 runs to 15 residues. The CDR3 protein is CATRRMSDSSYEQYF. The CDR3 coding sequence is TGTGCCACTCGACGAATGAGCGACAGCTCCTACGAGCAGTACTTC.

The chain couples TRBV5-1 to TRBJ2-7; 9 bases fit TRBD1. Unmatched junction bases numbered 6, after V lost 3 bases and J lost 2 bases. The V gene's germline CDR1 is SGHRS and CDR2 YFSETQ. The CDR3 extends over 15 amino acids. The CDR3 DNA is TGCGCCAGCAGCTGGGGGGACAGGGAAACCTACGAGCAGTACTTC. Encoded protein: CASSWGDRETYEQYF. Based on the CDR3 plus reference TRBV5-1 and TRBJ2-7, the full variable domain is KAGVTQTPRYLIKTRGQQVTLSCSPISGHRSVSWYQQTPGQGLQFLFEYFSETQRNKGNFPGRFSGRQFSNSRSEMNVSTLELGDSALYLCASSWGDRETYEQYFGPGTRLTVT.

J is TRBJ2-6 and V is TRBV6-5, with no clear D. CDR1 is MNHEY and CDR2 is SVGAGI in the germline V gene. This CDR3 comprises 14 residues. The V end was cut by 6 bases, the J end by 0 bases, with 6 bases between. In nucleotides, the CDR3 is TGTGCCAGCAGCGAGTTCTCTGGGGCCAACGTCCTGACTTTC. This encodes CASSEFSGANVLTF.

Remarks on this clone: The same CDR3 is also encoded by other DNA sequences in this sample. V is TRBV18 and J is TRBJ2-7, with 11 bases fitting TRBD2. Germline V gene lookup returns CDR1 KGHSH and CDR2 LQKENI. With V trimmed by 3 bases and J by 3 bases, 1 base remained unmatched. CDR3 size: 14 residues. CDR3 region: CASSPGTSGYEQYF. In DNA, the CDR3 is TGTGCCAGCTCACCCGGGACTAGCGGCTACGAGCAGTACTTC.

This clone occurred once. This CDR3 is CASSTRTGGMVVAEAFF. CDR3 DNA sequence: TGTGCCAGTAGTACCCGGACAGGGGGGATGGTTGTCGCTGAAGCTTTCTTT. V gene TRBV19 combines with J gene TRBJ1-1, with 10 bases lining up with TRBD1. Germline CDR1 LNHDA, CDR2 SQIVND (reference sequence). The V and J ends lost 4 bases and 6 bases, in that order; junction bases with no gene match: 14. This CDR3 contains 17 residues.

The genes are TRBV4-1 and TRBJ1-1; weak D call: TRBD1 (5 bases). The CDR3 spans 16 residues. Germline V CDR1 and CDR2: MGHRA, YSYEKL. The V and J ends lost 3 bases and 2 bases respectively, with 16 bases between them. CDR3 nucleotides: TGCGCCAGCAGCCATCTGCAACCGGGGGAAAACACTGAAGCTTTCTTT. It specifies CASSHLQPGENTEAFF.

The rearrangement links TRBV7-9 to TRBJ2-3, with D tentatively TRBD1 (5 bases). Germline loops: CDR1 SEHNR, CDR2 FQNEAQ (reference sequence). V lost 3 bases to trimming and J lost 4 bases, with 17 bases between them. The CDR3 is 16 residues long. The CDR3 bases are TGTGCCAGCAGCTTTAGAACAGGTGGTTATTCAGATACGCAGTATTTT. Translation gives CASSFRTGGYSDTQYF.

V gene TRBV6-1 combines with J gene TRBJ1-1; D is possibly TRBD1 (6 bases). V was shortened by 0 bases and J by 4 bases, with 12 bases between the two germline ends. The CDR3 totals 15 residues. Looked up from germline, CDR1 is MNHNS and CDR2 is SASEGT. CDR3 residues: CASSEAPMGATEAFF. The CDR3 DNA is TGTGCCAGCAGTGAAGCCCCCATGGGGGCCACTGAAGCTTTCTTT.

CDR3 loop: CASSSPRGRRRETQYF. The CDR3 DNA sequence: TGTGCCAGCAGCTCGCCGCGGGGGCGACGGAGGGAGACCCAGTACTTC. The chain recombines TRBV7-2 with TRBJ2-5; D is possibly TRBD2 (7 bases). V lost 4 bases and J 5 bases, leaving 20 bases between the germline ends. The CDR3 is 16 residues long. Germline V gene data show CDR1 as SGHTA and CDR2 as FQGNSA.

The CDR3 DNA reads TGTGCCAGCAGCCGGGACTTGGGCGAGCAGTTCTTC. Protein product: CASSRDLGEQFF. The chain uses TRBV6-6 and TRBJ2-1, with D possibly being TRBD2 (6 bases). The length of the CDR3 is 12 residues. Germline CDR1 and CDR2: MNHNY and SVGAGI (reference sequence). Trimming stripped 6 bases from V and 10 bases from J, with 13 bases between.

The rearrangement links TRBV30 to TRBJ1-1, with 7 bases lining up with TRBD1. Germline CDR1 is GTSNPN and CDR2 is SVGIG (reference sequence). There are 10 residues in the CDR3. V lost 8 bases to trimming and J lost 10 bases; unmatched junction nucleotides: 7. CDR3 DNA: TGTGCCGGACACAGGGGTGTAGCTTTCTTT. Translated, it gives CAGHRGVAFF. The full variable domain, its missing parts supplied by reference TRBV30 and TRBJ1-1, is SQTIHQWPATLVQPVGSPLSLECTVEGTSNPNLYWYRQAAGRGLQLLFYSVGIGQISSEVPQNLSASRPQDRQFILSSKKLLLSDSGFYLCAGHRGVAFFGQGTRLTVV.